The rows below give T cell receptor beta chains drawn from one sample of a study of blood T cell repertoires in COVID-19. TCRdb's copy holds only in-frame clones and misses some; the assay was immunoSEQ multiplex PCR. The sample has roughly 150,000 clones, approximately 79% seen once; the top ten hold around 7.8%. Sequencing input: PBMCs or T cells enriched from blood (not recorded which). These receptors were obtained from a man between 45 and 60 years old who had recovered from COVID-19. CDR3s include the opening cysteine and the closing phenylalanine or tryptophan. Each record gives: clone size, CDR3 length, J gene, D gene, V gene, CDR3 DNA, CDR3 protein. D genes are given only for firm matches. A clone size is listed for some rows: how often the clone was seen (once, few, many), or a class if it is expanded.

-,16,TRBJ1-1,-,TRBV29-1,TGCAGCGTCGGGGACACCGGATGGGTAATGAACACTGAAGCTTTCTTT,CSVGDTGWVMNTEAFF
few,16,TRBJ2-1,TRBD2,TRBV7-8,TGTGCCAGCAGCCATTCGCGCGGGGGATGGGACAATGAGCAGTTCTTC,CASSHSRGGWDNEQFF
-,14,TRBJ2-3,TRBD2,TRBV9,TGTGCCAGAAAAGGTAGCGGGGCCACAGATACGCAGTATTTT,CARKGSGATDTQYF
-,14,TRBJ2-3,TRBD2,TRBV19,TGTGCCACCCAGGGACTAGAGATCACAGATACGCAGTATTTT,CATQGLEITDTQYF
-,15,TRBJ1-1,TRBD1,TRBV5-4,TGTGCCAGCAGCGGCGGGACAGGGCGAAACACTGAAGCTTTCTTT,CASSGGTGRNTEAFF
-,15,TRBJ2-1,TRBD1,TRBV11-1,TGTGCCAGCAGCTTAGGAGGGGGCTTTTACAATGAGCAGTTCTTC,CASSLGGGFYNEQFF
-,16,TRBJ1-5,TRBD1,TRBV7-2,TGTGCCAGCAGCTTCGGGACAGGGGGCTCGGGGCAGCCCCAGCATTTT,CASSFGTGGSGQPQHF
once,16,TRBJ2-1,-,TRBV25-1,TGTGCCAGCAGTATTTTAGGCCACAGCTCCTACAATGAGCAGTTCTTC,CASSILGHSSYNEQFF
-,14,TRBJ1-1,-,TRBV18,TGTGCCAGCTCACCACTACAAGAAAACACTGAAGCTTTCTTT,CASSPLQENTEAFF
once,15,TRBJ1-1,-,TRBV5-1,TGCGCCAGCAGCTTGCGGGAAGTTTGGAGCGCTGAAGCTTTCTTT,CASSLREVWSAEAFF
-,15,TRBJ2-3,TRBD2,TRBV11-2,TGTGCCAGCAGCTTACAGCGGGGACCCACAGATACGCAGTATTTT,CASSLQRGPTDTQYF
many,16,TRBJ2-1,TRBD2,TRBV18,TGTGCCAGCTCACCCCGAGGGAGCGGGGGGGCCAATGAGCAGTTCTTC,CASSPRGSGGANEQFF
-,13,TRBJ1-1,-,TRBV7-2,TGTGCCAGCAGCTTCCTAAGGAACACTGAAGCTTTCTTT,CASSFLRNTEAFF
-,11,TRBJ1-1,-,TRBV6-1,TGTGCCAGCAGTGACGGGAGGGCAGCTTTCTTT,CASSDGRAAFF
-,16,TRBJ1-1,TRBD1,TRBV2,TGTGCCAGCAGTGGAGGACAGGGGCCGGGGTTAACTGAAGCTTTCTTT,CASSGGQGPGLTEAFF
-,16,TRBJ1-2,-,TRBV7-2,TGTGCCAGCAGCCCCCCGTCAGGGAGGAGGGAGGGTGGCTACACCTTC,CASSPPSGRREGGYTF
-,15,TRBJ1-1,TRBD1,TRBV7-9,TGTGCCAGCAGCTTAAGGGACAGGGGGAACACTGAAGCTTTCTTT,CASSLRDRGNTEAFF
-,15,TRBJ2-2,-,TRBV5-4,TGTGCCAGCAGCTTGGCGGCTAGTGTAGCCGGGGAGCTGTTTTTT,CASSLAASVAGELFF
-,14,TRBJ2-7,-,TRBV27,TGTGCCAGCAGTTTAACGGGGTACACCTACGAGCAGTACTTC,CASSLTGYTYEQYF
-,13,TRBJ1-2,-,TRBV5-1,TGCGCCAGCAGCTTGAGTGGAGACTATGGCTACACCTTC,CASSLSGDYGYTF
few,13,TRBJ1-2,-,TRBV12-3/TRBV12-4,TGTGCCAGCACCGATCAGGGTTACTATGGCTACACCTTC,CASTDQGYYGYTF
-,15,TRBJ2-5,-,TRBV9,TGTGCCAGCAGCGTAGGTGCTAGCTACGAGGAGACCCAGTACTTC,CASSVGASYEETQYF
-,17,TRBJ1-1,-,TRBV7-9,TGTGCCAGCAGCTTATTTATTAGTAAGGGGATGAACACTGAAGCTTTCTTT,CASSLFISKGMNTEAFF
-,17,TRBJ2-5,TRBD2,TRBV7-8,TGTGCCAGCAGCTTTGTTGACGGGGGGGCTGGTGCGGAGACCCAGTACTTC,CASSFVDGGAGAETQYF
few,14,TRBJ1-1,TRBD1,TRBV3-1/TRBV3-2,TGTGCCAGCAGCCGGACAGGGGCGACCACTGAAGCTTTCTTT,CASSRTGATTEAFF
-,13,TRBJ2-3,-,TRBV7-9,TGTGCCAGCAGCCCCCGGGTCACAGATACGCAGTATTTT,CASSPRVTDTQYF
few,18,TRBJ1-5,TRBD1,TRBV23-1,TGCGCCAGCAATCCAGGGGGGTCGACAGGGGTGAGCAATCAGCCCCAGCATTTT,CASNPGGSTGVSNQPQHF
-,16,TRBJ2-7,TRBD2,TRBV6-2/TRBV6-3,TGTGCCAGCAGACCTCCAGGGACTAGCGGGTCCTACGAGCAGTACTTC,CASRPPGTSGSYEQYF
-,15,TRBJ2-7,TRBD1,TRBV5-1,TGCGCCGCAGATGGGGACAGGATTAACTCCTACGAGCAGTACTTC,CAADGDRINSYEQYF
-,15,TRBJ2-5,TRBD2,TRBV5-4,TGTGCCAGCAGGGCGGGAGGGGAGGGCCGGGAGACCCAGTACTTC,CASRAGGEGRETQYF
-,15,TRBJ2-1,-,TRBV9,TGTGCCAGCAGCGTAGGTGGGGGGGCCAGTAATGAGCAGTTCTTC,CASSVGGGASNEQFF
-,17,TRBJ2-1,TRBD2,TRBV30,TGTGCCTGGAGTGTACTAGCGGGGAGGGGAGTTCTAAATGAGCAGTTCTTC,CAWSVLAGRGVLNEQFF
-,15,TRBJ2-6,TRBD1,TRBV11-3,TGTGCCAGCAGCGAAGGGGGCGCGGGGGCCAACGTCCTGACTTTC,CASSEGGAGANVLTF
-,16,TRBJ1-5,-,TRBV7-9,TGTGCCAGCAGCTTAGCGTTCGGGGGGGACGATCAGCCCCAGCATTTT,CASSLAFGGDDQPQHF
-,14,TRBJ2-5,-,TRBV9,TGTGCCAGCAGCTCCACGGGGTATCGGGAGACCCAGTACTTC,CASSSTGYRETQYF
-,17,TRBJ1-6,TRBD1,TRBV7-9,TGTGCCAGCAGCTTAGTAACGTTTGGGACAGGGGCTTCACCCCTCCACTTT,CASSLVTFGTGASPLHF
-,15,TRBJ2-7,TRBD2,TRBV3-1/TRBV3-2,TGTGCCAGCAGCCAAGTGGTTTCGGGGGGCTACGAGCAGTACTTC,CASSQVVSGGYEQYF
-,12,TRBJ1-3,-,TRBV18,TGTGCCAGCTCGCGGGACCGAGACACCATATATTTT,CASSRDRDTIYF
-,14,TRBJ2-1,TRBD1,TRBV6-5,TGTGCCAGCAGCAGAGACAGGGTGTACAATGAGCAGTTCTTC,CASSRDRVYNEQFF
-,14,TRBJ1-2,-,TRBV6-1,TGTGCCAGCAGTGAAGGGACAGCTCGTCAGTTCTACACCTTC,CASSEGTARQFYTF